This T cell receptor (beta chain) is from a study of patients and donors after allogeneic stem cell transplantation. This clonotype has just one count. This CDR3 is built from 16 residues. In germline, CDR1 is KGHSH, CDR2 LQKENI. J was trimmed by 5 bases and V by 1 base; bases with no gene match: 10. TCRdb reprocessed the RT-PCR reads via MiXCR and lists one record per CDR3 protein. The sample contains roughly 230,000 distinct CDR3 sequences, 13% to 15% of which appear only once. Sequencing was carried out using blood, either unsorted or a sorted T cell fraction (not recorded which). The origin of this receptor is a human donor who was either an allogeneic HSCT recipient or a stem cell or donor lymphocyte infusion donor (not recorded which). It is not recorded whose cells these are; they may come from a transplant donor. The chain has TRBV18 and TRBJ1-1, with 7 bases identical to TRBD1. The CDR3 DNA follows: TGTGCCAGCTCACCACTTTCGCGGCAGGGGGGGACTGAAGCTTTCTTT. Protein product: CASSPLSRQGGTEAFF. Filled out from reference TRBV18 and TRBJ1-1, the complete variable domain reads NAGVMQNPRHLVRRRGQEARLRCSPMKGHSHVYWYRQLPEEGLKFMVYLQKENIIDESGMPKERFSAEFPKEGPSILRIQQVVRGDSAAYFCASSPLSRQGGTEAFFGQGTRLTVV.